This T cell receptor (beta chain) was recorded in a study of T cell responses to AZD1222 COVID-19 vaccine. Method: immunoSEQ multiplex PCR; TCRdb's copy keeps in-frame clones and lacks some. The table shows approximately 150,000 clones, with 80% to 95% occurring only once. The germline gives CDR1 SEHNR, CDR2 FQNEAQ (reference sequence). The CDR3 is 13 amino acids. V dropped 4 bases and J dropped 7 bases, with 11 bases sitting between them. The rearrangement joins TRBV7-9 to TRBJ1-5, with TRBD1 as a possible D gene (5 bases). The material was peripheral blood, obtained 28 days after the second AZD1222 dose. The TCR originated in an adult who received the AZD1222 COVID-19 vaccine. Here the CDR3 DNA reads TGTGCCAGCAGCTCGACAGAAGAGCAGCCCCAGCATTTT. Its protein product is CASSSTEEQPQHF.